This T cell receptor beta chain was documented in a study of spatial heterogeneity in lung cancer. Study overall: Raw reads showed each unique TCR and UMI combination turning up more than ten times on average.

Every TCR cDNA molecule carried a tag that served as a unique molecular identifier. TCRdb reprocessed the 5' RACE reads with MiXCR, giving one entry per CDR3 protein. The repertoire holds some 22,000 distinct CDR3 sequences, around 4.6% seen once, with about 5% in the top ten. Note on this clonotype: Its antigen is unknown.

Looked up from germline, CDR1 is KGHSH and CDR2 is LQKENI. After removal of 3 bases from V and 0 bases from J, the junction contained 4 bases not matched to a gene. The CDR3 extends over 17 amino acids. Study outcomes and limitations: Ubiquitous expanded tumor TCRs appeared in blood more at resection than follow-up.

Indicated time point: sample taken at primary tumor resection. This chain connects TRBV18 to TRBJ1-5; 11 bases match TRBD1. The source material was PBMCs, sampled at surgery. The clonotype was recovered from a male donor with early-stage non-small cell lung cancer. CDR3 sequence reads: CASSPAGTGGSNQPQHF. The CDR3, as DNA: TGTGCCAGCTCACCCGCCGGGACAGGGGGTAGCAATCAGCCCCAGCATTTT.